This TCR beta chain was retrieved from a study of blood T cells in healthy people across ages. Germline V CDR1 and CDR2: MNHEY, SVGEGT. The CDR3 runs 18 residues. With respect to this clonotype: The junction departs from germline at one end; a sequencing error may be responsible.

Next came a second PCR, run for roughly 6 to 11 cycles, which used a sample-barcoded 5' primer along with a J-beta primer mix. Each CDR3 protein gets one entry after TCRdb re-called the 5' RACE reads with MiXCR. In the table there are about 560,000 distinct CDR3 sequences, about 25% of which are singletons. These data are also associated with another study on T cells of mothers and their children.

The sequence came from a boy between 2 and 10 years old in good health. The V and J genes are TRBV6-2 or TRBV6-3 and TRBJ2-2; perhaps TRBD2 as D (6 bases). Sequencing was done on a sample of blood. CDR3 in amino acids: CASSYSNSGPANTGELFF. CDR3 coding DNA: TGTGCTAGCAGTTACTCGAATAGCGGACCCGCGAACACCGGGGAGCTGTTTTTT.